Listed here are 20 T cell receptor beta chains from one sample, sequenced in a study of CD8 T cells in ankylosing spondylitis. Points from the study as a whole: Roughly eight highly homologous variants made up a TCR beta motif that seemed to typify ankylosing spondylitis blood.

TCRdb redid the calling of the 5' RACE reads with MiXCR, one entry per CDR3 protein. The table has about 540,000 distinct CDR3 sequences, approximately 12% seen once. No antigen has been assigned to these receptors. The specimen was blood, either unsorted or a sorted T cell fraction (not recorded which). These receptors all stem from a male donor with ankylosing spondylitis.

V usage is TRBV20-1 and J usage is TRBJ1-5, with D possibly matching TRBD1 (6 bases). CDR1 and CDR2 (germline): DFQATT, SNEGSKA (reference sequence). Trimming removed 0 bases from V and 5 bases from J, with 14 bases in between. CDR3 length: 15 residues. This CDR3 is CSARDPGARDQPQHF. The DNA for the CDR3 is TGCAGTGCTAGAGATCCGGGGGCGCGGGATCAGCCCCAGCATTTT.

The V gene is TRBV24-1, the J gene TRBJ2-1; a weak D match, TRBD2 (6 bases). Germline-derived CDR1 and CDR2 are KGHDR and SFDVKD. The CDR3 covers 18 residues. Deletions cut 4 bases from V and 1 base from J, with 19 bases between. The CDR3 protein is CATSDTETGVRSYNEQFF. DNA for the CDR3: TGTGCCACCAGTGACACCGAAACGGGGGTGAGGTCCTACAATGAGCAGTTCTTC.

This clonotype was found many times. This rearrangement joins TRBV7-2 to TRBJ1-5; the match to TRBD1 covers 10 bases. The junction had 6 bases not matched to a gene; V was cut back by 1 base and J by 6 bases. Germline V gene data show CDR1 as SGHTA and CDR2 as FQGNSA. The CDR3 runs to 16 residues. In DNA form, the CDR3 reads TGTGCCAGCAGCTTAGTCGGACAGGGGGGTACTCAGCCCCAGCATTTT. Translated: CASSLVGQGGTQPQHF.

This chain connects TRBV14 to TRBJ2-7; D is perhaps TRBD1 or TRBD2 (5 bases each). The V end was cut by 3 bases, the J end by 4 bases, with 13 bases between. Germline V lookup: CDR1 SGHDN, CDR2 FVKESK. The CDR3 covers 14 residues. The CDR3 DNA sequence: TGTGCCAGCAGCCAGGGGACCACGGGGTACGAGCAGTACTTC. The encoded protein is CASSQGTTGYEQYF.

This chain links TRBV27 with TRBJ1-4; a possible D gene is TRBD1 (6 bases). The V gene's germline CDR1 is MNHEY and CDR2 SMNVEV (reference sequence). The CDR3 is 14 amino acids. Trimming left V 5 bases short and J 10 bases short, with 17 bases between. CDR3 sequence: CASSPFTGRGKLFF. The CDR3 coding sequence is TGTGCCAGCAGTCCGTTTACGGGCAGGGGAAAACTGTTTTTT. Combining the CDR3 with reference TRBV27 and TRBJ1-4 gives the whole variable domain EAQVTQNPRYLITVTGKKLTVTCSQNMNHEYMSWYRQDPGLGLRQIYYSMNVEVTDKGDVPEGYKVSRKEKRNFPLILESPSPNQTSLYFCASSPFTGRGKLFFGSGTQLSVL.

This clonotype was seen more than once but under ten times. This chain links TRBV5-5 with TRBJ2-1; perhaps TRBD2 as D (5 bases). The CDR3 contains 14 residues. Germline V gene lookup returns CDR1 SGHKS and CDR2 YYEKEE (reference sequence). Trimming cost V 6 bases and J 6 bases, with 16 bases left between them. The CDR3, as DNA: TGTGCCAGCACCCGAAGCGGCTCACGCAATGAGCAGTTCTTC. Translated, it gives CASTRSGSRNEQFF.

This clonotype was found a few times. The CDR3, as DNA: TGTGCCAGCAGCCAAGGTAGGGGTATGAATGAGCAGTTCTTC. This codes for CASSQGRGMNEQFF. The J gene is TRBJ2-1, the V gene TRBV3-1, with D possibly being TRBD1 (5 bases). From germline, CDR1 is LGHDT and CDR2 YNNKEL (reference sequence). The germline V and J ends were trimmed by 1 base and 7 bases, with 11 bases remaining between them. The CDR3 runs 14 residues.

This clonotype was observed a handful of times. The chain is built from TRBV29-1 and TRBJ1-2; 7 bases align to TRBD1. Germline CDR1 and CDR2: SQVTM and ANQGSEA. Trimming cost V 7 bases and J 5 bases; bases outside gene matches: 7. This CDR3 is built from 12 residues. The CDR3 DNA is TGCAGCGCCGGGACAGACTTTTATGGCTACACCTTC. Translated, it gives CSAGTDFYGYTF.

The table lists this clonotype with a few counts. The rearrangement links TRBV20-1 to TRBJ2-1; possibly TRBD1 or TRBD2 for D (6 bases each). The V end was cut by 8 bases, the J end by 4 bases, with 18 bases between. The CDR3 consists of 14 residues. Per the germline V gene, CDR1 is DFQATT and CDR2 is SNEGSKA (reference sequence). The CDR3 spells CSSSRERGYNEQFF. For the CDR3, the DNA is TGCAGTTCATCTCGGGAGAGGGGGTACAATGAGCAGTTCTTC.

CDR3 in amino acids: CASSLNRVASRNNEQFF. The DNA for the CDR3 is TGTGCCAGCAGCCTTAACCGGGTCGCTAGCCGAAACAATGAGCAGTTCTTC. The V call is TRBV7-6, the J call TRBJ2-1, with a weak D call TRBD2 (5 bases). V shed 5 bases and J shed 5 bases, with 22 bases lying between them. There are 17 residues in the CDR3. The germline CDR1 and CDR2 sequences are SGHVS and FNYEAQ.

This clonotype was counted between two and nine times. The rearrangement uses TRBV5-1 and TRBJ2-7; TRBD1 matches at 8 bases. Germline-derived CDR1 and CDR2 are SGHRS and YFSETQ. CDR3 length: 13 amino acids. V was clipped by 3 bases and J by 4 bases; unmatched bases: 3. The CDR3 nucleotides read TGCGCCAGCAGCTCGACAGGGGAATACGAGCAGTACTTC. Amino acids: CASSSTGEYEQYF.

This clonotype has ten or more counts. V and J are TRBV10-3 and TRBJ2-5; TRBD2 might be the D (6 bases). Germline values: CDR1 ENHRY, CDR2 SYGVKD. V lost 3 bases and J lost 2, with 16 bases in between. The CDR3 contains 16 residues. The CDR3 is CAISDPGTRGQETQYF. The DNA for the CDR3 is TGTGCCATCAGTGACCCCGGGACCCGGGGGCAAGAGACCCAGTACTTC.

This clonotype was seen more than once but under ten times. The chain has TRBV27 and TRBJ2-3; no definite D call. The V gene lost 3 bases and the J gene lost 4 bases, with 20 bases spanning the gap. The CDR3 has 17 amino acids. Germline values: CDR1 MNHEY, CDR2 SMNVEV (reference sequence). DNA of the CDR3: TGTGCCAGCAGTTTTTTTTTAGGGCTGCACAGCGCAGATACGCAGTATTTT. It encodes CASSFFLGLHSADTQYF.

This clonotype was seen only a few times. This chain connects TRBV18 to TRBJ2-1; tentatively, D is TRBD2 (6 bases). From germline, CDR1 is KGHSH and CDR2 LQKENI. CDR3 size: 13 residues. V lost 3 bases to trimming and J lost 5 bases, with 8 bases between them. The CDR3 loop is CASSPPSDNEQFF. The DNA for the CDR3 is TGTGCCAGCTCACCGCCTAGCGACAATGAGCAGTTCTTC.

The V and J genes are TRBV5-1 and TRBJ2-5, with D unresolved. This CDR3 has 14 residues. Germline assignment: CDR1 SGHRS and CDR2 YFSETQ. V shed 0 bases and J shed 7 bases, with 13 bases lying between them. The CDR3 here is CASSLDVGLATQYF. DNA for the CDR3: TGCGCCAGCAGCTTGGATGTAGGGTTGGCGACCCAGTACTTC.

J is TRBJ2-5 and V is TRBV24-1; 7 nucleotides line up with TRBD1. Germline CDR1 and CDR2: KGHDR and SFDVKD. The CDR3 loop spans 15 amino acids. With 4 bases clipped from V and 5 bases from J, the junction kept 9 bases outside the gene matches. The CDR3 region has the DNA TGTGCCACCAGTGACCCGGGACAGCTCGGGGAGACCCAGTACTTC. Translated, it gives CATSDPGQLGETQYF.

This clonotype was counted a few times. CDR3 coding DNA: TGTGCCAGCAGCCAAGGGGCAGGGGGCCGCATGAACACTGAAGCTTTCTTT. Its translation is CASSQGAGGRMNTEAFF. The V and J genes are TRBV3-1 and TRBJ1-1, with 8 bases fitting TRBD1. The CDR3 spans 17 residues. The V gene end was trimmed by 1 base and the J gene end by 0 bases; junction bases not matched to a gene: 7. Germline V gene sequence: CDR1 LGHDT, CDR2 YNNKEL (reference sequence).

This clonotype turned up a few times. The rearrangement uses TRBV29-1 and TRBJ2-3; D remains unclear. V lost 7 bases, J lost 2 bases, and 19 bases lay in between. CDR3 length: 15 amino acids. Germline-derived CDR1 and CDR2 are SQVTM and ANQGSEA. This CDR3 reads CSAGPNRSPTDTQYF. The CDR3 DNA reads as TGCAGCGCCGGCCCGAACAGATCTCCCACAGATACGCAGTATTTT.

The table lists this clonotype with many counts. The chain is built from TRBV12-3 or TRBV12-4 and TRBJ1-5, with TRBD1 matching over 7 bases. There are 15 residues in the CDR3. Trimming removed 2 bases from V and 7 bases from J; junction bases left unmatched: 8. Here the CDR3 DNA reads TGTGCCAGCAGTTTAACGACAGGGTGGGAGCAGCCCCAGCATTTT. This sequence encodes CASSLTTGWEQPQHF.

This clonotype was recorded a few times. The V gene is TRBV20-1, the J gene TRBJ1-5, with D perhaps matching TRBD1 (5 bases). From germline, CDR1 is DFQATT and CDR2 SNEGSKA (reference sequence). V was shortened by 2 bases and J by 0 bases, with 11 bases between the two germline ends. The length of the CDR3 is 15 residues. CDR3 sequence: CSARKQDHSNQPQHF. The CDR3 nucleotides are TGCAGTGCTAGAAAACAGGACCATAGCAATCAGCCCCAGCATTTT.